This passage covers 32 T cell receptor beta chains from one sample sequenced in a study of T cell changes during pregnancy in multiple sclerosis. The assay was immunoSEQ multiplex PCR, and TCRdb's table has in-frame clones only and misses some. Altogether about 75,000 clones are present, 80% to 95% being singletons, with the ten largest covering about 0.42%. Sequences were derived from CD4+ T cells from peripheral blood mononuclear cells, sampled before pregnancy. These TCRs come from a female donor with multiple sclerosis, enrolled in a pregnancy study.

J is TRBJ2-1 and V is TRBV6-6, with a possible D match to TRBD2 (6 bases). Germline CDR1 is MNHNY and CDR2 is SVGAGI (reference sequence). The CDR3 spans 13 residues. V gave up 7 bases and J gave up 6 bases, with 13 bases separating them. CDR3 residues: CASMGLTSNEQFF. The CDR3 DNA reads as TGTGCCAGCATGGGACTGACTAGCAATGAGCAGTTCTTC.

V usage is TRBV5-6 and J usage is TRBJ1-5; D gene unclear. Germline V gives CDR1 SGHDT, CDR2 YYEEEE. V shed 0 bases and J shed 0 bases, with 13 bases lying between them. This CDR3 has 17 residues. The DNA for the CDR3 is TGTGCCAGCAGCTTGGCGGTCGGGGAAAATAGCAATCAGCCCCAGCATTTT. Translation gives CASSLAVGENSNQPQHF.

The CDR3 here is CASSLDRVVGNQPQHF. The CDR3 DNA reads as TGTGCCAGCAGTTTGGACAGGGTGGTTGGCAATCAGCCCCAGCATTTT. This chain connects TRBV6-5 to TRBJ1-5, with TRBD1 identical over 8 bases. The CDR3 is made up of 16 amino acids. Germline V gene sequence: CDR1 MNHEY, CDR2 SVGAGI. Losses at the gene ends were 4 bases for V and 2 bases for J; bases not matched to a gene: 7.

The CDR3 reads CASSSAGGGRPYEQYF. In DNA, the CDR3 is TGTGCCAGCAGTTCCGCGGGGGGCGGGAGACCCTACGAGCAGTACTTC. This chain joins TRBV28 and TRBJ2-7; the match to TRBD2 covers 8 bases. Germline CDR1 MDHEN, CDR2 SYDVKM. The length of the CDR3 is 16 residues. V dropped 4 bases and J dropped 2; count of bases not matched to a gene: 10.

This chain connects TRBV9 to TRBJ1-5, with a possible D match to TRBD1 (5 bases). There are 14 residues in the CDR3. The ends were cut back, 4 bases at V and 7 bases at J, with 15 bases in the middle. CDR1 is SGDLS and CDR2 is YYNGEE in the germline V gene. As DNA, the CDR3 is TGTGCCAGCAGCCTCGGGCCAGGGAACCAGCCCCAGCATTTT. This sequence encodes CASSLGPGNQPQHF.

CDR3 protein: CASSRTGSPNTEAFF. In DNA, the CDR3 is TGTGCCAGCAGCCGGACAGGCTCCCCTAACACTGAAGCTTTCTTT. The gene calls are TRBV5-6 and TRBJ1-1, with 7 bases aligning to TRBD1. CDR1 and CDR2 (germline): SGHDT, YYEEEE. The length of the CDR3 is 15 residues. V was clipped by 4 bases and J by 2 bases; unmatched bases: 8.

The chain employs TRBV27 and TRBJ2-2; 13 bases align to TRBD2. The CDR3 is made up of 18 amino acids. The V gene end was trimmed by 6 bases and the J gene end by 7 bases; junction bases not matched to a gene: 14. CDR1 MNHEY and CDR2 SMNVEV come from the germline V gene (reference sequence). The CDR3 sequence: CASRHYLLAGGPIGELFF. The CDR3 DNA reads TGTGCCAGCAGACATTACCTACTAGCGGGAGGGCCCATCGGGGAGCTGTTTTTT.

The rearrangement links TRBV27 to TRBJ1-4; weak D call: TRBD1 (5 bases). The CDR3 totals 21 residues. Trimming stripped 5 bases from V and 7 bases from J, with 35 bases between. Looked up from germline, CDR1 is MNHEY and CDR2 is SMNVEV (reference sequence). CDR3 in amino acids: CASSPNPPLTGRGREGEKLFF. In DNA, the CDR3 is TGTGCCAGCAGTCCTAATCCCCCCCTCACAGGCCGCGGTAGGGAGGGTGAAAAACTGTTTTTT.

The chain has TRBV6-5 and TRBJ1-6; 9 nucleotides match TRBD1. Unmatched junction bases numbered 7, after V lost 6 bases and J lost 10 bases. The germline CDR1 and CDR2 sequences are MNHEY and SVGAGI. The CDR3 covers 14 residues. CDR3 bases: TGTGCCAGCAGCAGACAGGGGGTTGGATCACCCCTCCACTTT. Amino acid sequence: CASSRQGVGSPLHF.

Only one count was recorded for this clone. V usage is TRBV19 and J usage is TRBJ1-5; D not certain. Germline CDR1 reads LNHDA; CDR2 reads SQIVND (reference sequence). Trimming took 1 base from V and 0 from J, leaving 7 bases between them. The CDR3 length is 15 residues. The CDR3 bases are TGTGCCAGTAGTATAGGCGGATTTAGCAATCAGCCCCAGCATTTT. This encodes CASSIGGFSNQPQHF.

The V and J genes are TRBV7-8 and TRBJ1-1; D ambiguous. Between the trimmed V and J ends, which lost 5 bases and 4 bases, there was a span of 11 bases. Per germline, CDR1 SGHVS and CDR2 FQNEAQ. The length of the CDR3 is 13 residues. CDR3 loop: CASSPGGGTEAFF. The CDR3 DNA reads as TGTGCCAGCAGCCCCGGTGGAGGCACTGAAGCTTTCTTT.

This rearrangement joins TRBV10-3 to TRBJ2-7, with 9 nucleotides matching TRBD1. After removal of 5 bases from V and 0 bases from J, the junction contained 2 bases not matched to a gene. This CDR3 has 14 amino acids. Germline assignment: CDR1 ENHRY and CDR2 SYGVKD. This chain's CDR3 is CAISKGQGSYEQYF. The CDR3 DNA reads TGTGCCATCAGTAAGGGACAGGGCTCCTACGAGCAGTACTTC.

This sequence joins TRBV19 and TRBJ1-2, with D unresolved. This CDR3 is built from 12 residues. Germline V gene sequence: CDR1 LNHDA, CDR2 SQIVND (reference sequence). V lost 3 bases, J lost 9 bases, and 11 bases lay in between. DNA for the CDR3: TGTGCCAGTAGTATCGCGGGTGGGAGCTACACCTTC. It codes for CASSIAGGSYTF.

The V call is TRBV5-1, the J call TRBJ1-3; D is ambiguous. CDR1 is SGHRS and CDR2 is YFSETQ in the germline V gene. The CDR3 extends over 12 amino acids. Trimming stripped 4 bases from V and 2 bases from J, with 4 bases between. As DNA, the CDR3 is TGCGCCAGCAGCGAGGCTGGAAACACCATATATTTT. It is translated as CASSEAGNTIYF.

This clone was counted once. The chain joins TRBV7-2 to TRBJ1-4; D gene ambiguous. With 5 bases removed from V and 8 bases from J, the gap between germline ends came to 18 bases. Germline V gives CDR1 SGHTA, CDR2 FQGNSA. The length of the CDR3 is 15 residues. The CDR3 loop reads CASSPQTLPREKLFF. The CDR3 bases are TGTGCCAGCAGCCCCCAAACCCTTCCCCGGGAAAAACTGTTTTTT.

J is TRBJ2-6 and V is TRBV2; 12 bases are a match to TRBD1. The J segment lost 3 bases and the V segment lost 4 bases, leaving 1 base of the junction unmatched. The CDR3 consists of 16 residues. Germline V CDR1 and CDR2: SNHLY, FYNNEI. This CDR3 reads CASSGDRGLGANVLTF. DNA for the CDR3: TGTGCCAGCAGTGGGGACAGGGGGCTTGGGGCCAACGTCCTGACTTTC.

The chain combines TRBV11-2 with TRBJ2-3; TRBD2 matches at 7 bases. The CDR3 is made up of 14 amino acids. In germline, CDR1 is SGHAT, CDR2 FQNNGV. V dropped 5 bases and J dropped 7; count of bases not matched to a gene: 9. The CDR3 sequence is CASSPLTSSNTQYF. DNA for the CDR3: TGTGCCAGCAGCCCACTGACTAGCTCAAATACGCAGTATTTT.

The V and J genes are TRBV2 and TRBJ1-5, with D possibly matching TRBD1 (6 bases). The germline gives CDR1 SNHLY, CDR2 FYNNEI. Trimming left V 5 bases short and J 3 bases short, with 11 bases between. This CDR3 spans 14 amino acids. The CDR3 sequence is CASSLGQNNQPQHF. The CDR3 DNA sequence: TGTGCCAGCAGTCTTGGACAGAACAATCAGCCCCAGCATTTT.

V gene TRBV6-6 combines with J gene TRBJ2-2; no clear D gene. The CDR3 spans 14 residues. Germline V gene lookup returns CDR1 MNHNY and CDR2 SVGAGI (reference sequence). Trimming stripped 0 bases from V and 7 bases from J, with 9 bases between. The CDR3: CASSYSTGFGELFF. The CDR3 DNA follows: TGTGCCAGCAGTTACTCGACCGGGTTCGGGGAGCTGTTTTTT.

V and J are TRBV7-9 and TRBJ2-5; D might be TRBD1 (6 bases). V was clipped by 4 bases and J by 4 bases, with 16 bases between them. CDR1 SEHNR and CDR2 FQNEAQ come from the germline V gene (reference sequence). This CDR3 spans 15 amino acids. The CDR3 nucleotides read TGTGCCAGCAGCTCTCGACAGGCGTCCCTAGAGACCCAGTACTTC. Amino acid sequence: CASSSRQASLETQYF.

The CDR3 is CASSTRTGRLFTEAFF. The DNA of the CDR3 is TGTGCCAGCAGTACAAGGACAGGGCGTTTGTTTACTGAAGCTTTCTTT. The chain joins TRBV28 to TRBJ1-1; 8 bases match TRBD1. The junction had 13 bases not matched to a gene; V was cut back by 5 bases and J by 5 bases. Germline values: CDR1 MDHEN, CDR2 SYDVKM. This CDR3 has 16 residues.

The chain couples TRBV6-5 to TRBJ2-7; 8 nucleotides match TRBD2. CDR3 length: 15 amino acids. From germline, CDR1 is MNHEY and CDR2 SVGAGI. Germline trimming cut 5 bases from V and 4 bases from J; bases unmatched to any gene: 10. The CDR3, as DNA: TGTGCCAGCAGTAAGGACGGGGGGGGCTGGTACGAGCAGTACTTC. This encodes CASSKDGGGWYEQYF.

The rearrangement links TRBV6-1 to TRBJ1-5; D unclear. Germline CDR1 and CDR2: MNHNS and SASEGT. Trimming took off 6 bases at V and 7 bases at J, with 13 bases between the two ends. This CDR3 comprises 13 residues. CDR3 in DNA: TGTGCCAGCAGGGCGGACTATGGGCAGCCCCAGCATTTT. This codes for CASRADYGQPQHF.

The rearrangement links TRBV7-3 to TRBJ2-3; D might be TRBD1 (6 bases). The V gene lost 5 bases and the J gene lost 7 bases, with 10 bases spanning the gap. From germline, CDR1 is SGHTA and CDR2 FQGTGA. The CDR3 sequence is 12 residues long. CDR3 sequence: CASSPDRNTQYF. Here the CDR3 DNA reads TGTGCCAGCAGCCCAGACAGGAATACGCAGTATTTT.

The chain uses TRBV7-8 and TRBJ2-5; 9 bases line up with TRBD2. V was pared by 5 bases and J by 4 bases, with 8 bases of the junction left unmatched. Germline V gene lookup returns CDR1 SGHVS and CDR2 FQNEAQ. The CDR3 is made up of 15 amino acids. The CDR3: CASSPLGGGGETQYF. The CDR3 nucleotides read TGTGCCAGCAGCCCCCTCGGCGGGGGGGGAGAGACCCAGTACTTC.

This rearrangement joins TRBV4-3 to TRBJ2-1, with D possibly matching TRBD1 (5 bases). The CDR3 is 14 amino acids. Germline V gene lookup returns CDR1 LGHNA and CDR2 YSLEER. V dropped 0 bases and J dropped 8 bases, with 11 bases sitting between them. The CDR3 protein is CASSQDQGRDEQFF. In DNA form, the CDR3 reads TGCGCCAGCAGCCAAGACCAGGGTCGGGATGAGCAGTTCTTC.

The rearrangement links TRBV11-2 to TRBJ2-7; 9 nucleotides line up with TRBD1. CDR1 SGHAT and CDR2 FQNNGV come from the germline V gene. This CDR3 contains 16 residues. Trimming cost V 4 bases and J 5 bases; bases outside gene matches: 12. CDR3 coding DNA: TGTGCCAGCAGCTCACCGACAGGGGGGAATCCTAACGAGCAGTACTTC. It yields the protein CASSSPTGGNPNEQYF.

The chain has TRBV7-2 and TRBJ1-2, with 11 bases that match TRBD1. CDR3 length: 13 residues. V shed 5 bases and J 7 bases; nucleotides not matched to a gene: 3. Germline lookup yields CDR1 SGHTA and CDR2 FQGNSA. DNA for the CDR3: TGTGCCAGCAGCCACGGGACAGGGGGTGGCTACACCTTC. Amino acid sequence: CASSHGTGGGYTF.

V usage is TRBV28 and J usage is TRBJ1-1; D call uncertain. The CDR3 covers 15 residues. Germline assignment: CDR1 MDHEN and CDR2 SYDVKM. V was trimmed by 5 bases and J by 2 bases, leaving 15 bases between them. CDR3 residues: CASSIPQTSNTEAFF. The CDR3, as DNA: TGTGCCAGCAGTATCCCTCAGACAAGTAACACTGAAGCTTTCTTT.

The CDR3 loop reads CASSLDRLTGPGNTIYF. Here the CDR3 DNA reads TGTGCCAGCAGCTTGGACCGTTTAACAGGGCCTGGAAACACCATATATTTT. The chain carries TRBV5-4 and TRBJ1-3, with D perhaps matching TRBD1 (6 bases). V was trimmed by 0 bases and J by 2 bases, leaving 15 bases between them. The CDR3 extends over 17 amino acids. Germline CDR1 reads SGHNT; CDR2 reads YYREEE (reference sequence).

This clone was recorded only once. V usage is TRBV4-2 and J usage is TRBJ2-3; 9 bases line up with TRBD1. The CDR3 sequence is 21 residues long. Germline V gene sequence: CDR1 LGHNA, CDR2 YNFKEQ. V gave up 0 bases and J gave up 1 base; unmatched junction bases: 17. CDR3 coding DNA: TGTGCCAGCAGCCAAGAGAACAGGGGGCGCGTCTTTTCTAAGCGCACAGATACGCAGTATTTT. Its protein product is CASSQENRGRVFSKRTDTQYF.

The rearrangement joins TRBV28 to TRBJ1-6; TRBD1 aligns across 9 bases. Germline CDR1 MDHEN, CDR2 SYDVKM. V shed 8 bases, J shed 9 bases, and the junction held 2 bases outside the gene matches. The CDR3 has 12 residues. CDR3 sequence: CASGTGFSPLHF. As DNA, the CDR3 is TGTGCCAGCGGGACAGGGTTTTCACCCCTCCACTTT.